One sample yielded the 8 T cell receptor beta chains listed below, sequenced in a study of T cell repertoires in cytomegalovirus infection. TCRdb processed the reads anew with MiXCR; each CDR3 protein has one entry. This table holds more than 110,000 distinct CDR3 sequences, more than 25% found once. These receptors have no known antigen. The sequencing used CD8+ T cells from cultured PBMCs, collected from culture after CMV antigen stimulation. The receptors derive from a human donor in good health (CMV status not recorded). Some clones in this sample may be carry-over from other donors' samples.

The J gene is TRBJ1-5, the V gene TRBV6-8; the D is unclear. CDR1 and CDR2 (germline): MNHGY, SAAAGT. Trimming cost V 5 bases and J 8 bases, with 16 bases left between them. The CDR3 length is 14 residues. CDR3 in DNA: TGTGCCAGCAGTGGCCTGGCCGGGCTAGAGCCCCAGCATTTT. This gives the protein CASSGLAGLEPQHF.

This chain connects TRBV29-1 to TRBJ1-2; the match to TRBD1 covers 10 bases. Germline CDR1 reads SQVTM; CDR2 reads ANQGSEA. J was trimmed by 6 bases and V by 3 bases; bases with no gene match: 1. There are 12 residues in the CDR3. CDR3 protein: CSVDGTGDGYTF. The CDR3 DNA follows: TGCAGCGTTGACGGGACAGGGGATGGCTACACCTTC. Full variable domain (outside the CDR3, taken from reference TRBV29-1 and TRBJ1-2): SAVISQKPSRDICQRGTSLTIQCQVDSQVTMMFWYRQQPGQSLTLIATANQGSEATYESGFVIDKFPISRPNLTFSTLTVSNMSPEDSSIYLCSVDGTGDGYTFGSGTRLTVV.

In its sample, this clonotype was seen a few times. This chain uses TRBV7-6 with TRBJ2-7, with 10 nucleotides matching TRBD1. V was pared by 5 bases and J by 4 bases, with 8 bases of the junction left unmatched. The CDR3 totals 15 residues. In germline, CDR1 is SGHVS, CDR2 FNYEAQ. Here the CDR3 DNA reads TGTGCCAGCAGCCCGGGAGGGACAGGGGCTTACGAGCAGTACTTC. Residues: CASSPGGTGAYEQYF.

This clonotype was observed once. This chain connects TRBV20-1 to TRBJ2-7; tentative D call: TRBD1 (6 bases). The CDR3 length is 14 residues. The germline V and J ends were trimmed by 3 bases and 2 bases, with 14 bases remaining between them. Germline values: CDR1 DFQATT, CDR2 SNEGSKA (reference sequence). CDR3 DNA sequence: TGCAGTGCTAGTGAGCCGACAGGAACCTACGAGCAGTACTTC. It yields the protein CSASEPTGTYEQYF.

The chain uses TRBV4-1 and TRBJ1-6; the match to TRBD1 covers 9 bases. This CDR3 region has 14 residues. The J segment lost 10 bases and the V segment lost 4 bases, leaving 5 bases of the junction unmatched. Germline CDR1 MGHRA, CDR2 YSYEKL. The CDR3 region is CASSLGTGQSPLHF. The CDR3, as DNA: TGCGCCAGCAGCCTCGGGACAGGGCAATCACCCCTCCACTTT.

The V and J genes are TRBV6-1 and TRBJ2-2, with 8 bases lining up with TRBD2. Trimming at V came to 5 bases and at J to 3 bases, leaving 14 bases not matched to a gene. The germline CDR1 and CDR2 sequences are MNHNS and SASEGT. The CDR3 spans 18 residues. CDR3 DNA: TGTGCCAGCAGTTCCCGGTTAGCGGGGACTCGGCACACCGGGGAGCTGTTTTTT. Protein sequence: CASSSRLAGTRHTGELFF.

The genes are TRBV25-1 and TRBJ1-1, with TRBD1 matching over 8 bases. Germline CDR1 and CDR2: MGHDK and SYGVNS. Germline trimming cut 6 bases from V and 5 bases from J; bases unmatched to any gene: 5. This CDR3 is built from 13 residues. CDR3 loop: CASRTGDMTEAFF. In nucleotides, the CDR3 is TGTGCCAGCAGGACAGGGGATATGACTGAAGCTTTCTTT.

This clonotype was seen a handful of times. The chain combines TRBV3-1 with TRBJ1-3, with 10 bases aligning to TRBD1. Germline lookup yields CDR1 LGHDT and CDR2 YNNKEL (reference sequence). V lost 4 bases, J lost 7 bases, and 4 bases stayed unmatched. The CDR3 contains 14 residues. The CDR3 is CASSPGTGVNTIYF. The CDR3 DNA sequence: TGTGCCAGCAGCCCTGGGACAGGGGTGAACACCATATATTTT.